This entry describes one T cell receptor beta chain. The source of the sample is a study of T cell changes during pregnancy in multiple sclerosis. Data came from immunoSEQ multiplex PCR; TCRdb stores just in-frame clones and leaves some out. The sample holds 100,000 or so clones, approximately 89% seen once. Trimming at V came to 0 bases and at J to 6 bases, leaving 5 bases not matched to a gene. CDR3 length: 14 residues. CDR1 is SGDLS and CDR2 is YYNGEE in the germline V gene. The genes are TRBV9 and TRBJ2-7; TRBD1 aligns across 8 bases. The TCR sequence derives from a female donor with multiple sclerosis, enrolled in a pregnancy study. Sample: peripheral blood, taken after pregnancy. The CDR3 loop reads CASSVDRGSREQYF. Here the CDR3 DNA reads TGTGCCAGCAGCGTAGACAGGGGGTCTCGCGAGCAGTACTTC.